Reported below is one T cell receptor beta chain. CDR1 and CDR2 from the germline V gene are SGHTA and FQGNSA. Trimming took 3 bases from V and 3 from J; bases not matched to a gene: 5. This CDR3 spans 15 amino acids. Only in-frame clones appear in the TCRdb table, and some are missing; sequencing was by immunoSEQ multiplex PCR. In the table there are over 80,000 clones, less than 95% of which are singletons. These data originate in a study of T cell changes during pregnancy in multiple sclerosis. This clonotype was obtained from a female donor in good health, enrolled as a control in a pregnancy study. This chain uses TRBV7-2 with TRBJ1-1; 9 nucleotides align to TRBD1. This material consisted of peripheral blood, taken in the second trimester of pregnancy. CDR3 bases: TGTGCCAGCAGCTTCGCACAGGGGGCGTACACTGAAGCTTTCTTT. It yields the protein CASSFAQGAYTEAFF.